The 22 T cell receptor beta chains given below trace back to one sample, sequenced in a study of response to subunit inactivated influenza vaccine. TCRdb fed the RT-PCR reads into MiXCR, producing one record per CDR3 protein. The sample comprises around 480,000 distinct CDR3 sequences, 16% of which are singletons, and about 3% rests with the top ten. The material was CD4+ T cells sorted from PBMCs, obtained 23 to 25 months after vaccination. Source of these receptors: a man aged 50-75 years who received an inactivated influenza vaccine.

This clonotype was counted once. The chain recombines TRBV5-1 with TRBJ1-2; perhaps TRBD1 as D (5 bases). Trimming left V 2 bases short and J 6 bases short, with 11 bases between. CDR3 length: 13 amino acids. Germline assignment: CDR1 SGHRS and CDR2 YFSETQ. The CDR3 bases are TGCGCCAGCAGCTTAGAGGGGAGCGATGGCTACACCTTC. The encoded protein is CASSLEGSDGYTF.

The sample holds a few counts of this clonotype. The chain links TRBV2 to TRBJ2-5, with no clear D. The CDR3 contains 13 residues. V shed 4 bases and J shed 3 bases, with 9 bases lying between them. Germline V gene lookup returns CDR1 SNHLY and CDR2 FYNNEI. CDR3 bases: TGTGCCAGCAGTGTCGGGCTAGAAGAGACCCAGTACTTC. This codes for CASSVGLEETQYF.

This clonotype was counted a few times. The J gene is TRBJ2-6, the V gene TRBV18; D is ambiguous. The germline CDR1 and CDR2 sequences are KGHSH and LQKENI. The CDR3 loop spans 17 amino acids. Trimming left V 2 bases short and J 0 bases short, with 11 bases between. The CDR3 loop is CASSPEIRVSGANVLTF. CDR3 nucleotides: TGTGCCAGCTCACCAGAAATTAGAGTCTCTGGGGCCAACGTCCTGACTTTC.

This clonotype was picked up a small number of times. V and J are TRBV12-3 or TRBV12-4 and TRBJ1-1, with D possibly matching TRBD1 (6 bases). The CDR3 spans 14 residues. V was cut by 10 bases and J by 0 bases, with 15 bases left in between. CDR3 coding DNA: TGTGCCACCCTAGGGGGGCTGGTGAACACTGAAGCTTTCTTT. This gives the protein CATLGGLVNTEAFF.

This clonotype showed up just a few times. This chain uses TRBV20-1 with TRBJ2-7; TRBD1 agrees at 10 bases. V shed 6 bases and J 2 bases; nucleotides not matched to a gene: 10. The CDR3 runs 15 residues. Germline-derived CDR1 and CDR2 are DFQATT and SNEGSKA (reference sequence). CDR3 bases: TGCAGTGCACCCGCGATAGGGACAGGGGCCTACGAGCAGTACTTC. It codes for CSAPAIGTGAYEQYF.

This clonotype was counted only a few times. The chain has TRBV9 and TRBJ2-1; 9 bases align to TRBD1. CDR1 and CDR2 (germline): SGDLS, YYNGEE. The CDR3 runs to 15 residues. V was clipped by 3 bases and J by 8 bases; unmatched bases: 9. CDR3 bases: TGTGCCAGCAGCGCCCGGGACAGGGCTTGGGATGAGCAGTTCTTC. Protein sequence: CASSARDRAWDEQFF.

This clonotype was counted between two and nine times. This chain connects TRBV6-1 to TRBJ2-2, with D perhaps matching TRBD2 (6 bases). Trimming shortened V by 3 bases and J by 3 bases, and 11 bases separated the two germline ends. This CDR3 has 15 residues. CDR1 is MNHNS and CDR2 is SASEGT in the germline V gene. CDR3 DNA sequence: TGTGCCAGCAGTGACGGGACTGCATACACCGGGGAGCTGTTTTTT. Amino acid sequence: CASSDGTAYTGELFF.

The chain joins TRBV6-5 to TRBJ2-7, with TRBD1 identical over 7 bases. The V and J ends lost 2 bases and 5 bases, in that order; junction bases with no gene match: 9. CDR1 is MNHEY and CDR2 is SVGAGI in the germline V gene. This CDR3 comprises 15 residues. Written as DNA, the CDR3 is TGTGCCAGCAGTTACCAGCTGACAGGGCCCCACGAGCAGTACTTC. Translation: CASSYQLTGPHEQYF.

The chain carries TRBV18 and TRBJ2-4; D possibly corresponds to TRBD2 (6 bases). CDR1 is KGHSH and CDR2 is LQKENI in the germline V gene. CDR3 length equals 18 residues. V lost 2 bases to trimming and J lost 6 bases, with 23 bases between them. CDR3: CASSPYRIGKRAGNIQYF. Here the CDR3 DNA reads TGTGCCAGCTCACCATACCGGATCGGGAAGCGGGCGGGAAACATTCAGTACTTC.

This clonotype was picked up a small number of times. Written as DNA, the CDR3 is TGTGCCAGCAGCGTGGTCCGCGGGGGGGTTGATGAGCAGTTCTTC. This sequence encodes CASSVVRGGVDEQFF. The chain uses TRBV9 and TRBJ2-1; TRBD2 agrees at 9 bases. Germline values: CDR1 SGDLS, CDR2 YYNGEE. Trimming removed 2 bases from V and 8 bases from J; junction bases left unmatched: 8. The CDR3 contains 15 residues.

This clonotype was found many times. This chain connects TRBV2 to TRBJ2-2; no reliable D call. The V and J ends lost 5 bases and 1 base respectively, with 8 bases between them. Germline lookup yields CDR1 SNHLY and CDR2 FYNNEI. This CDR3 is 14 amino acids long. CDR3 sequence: CASSTSRNTGELFF. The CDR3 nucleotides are TGTGCCAGCAGTACGAGTCGGAACACCGGGGAGCTGTTTTTT.

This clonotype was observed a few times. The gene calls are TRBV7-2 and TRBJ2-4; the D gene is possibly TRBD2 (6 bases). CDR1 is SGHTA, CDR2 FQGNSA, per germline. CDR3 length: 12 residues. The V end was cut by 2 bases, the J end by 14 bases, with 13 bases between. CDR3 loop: CASSLTVGGEYF. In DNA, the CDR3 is TGTGCCAGCAGCTTAACAGTCGGCGGGGAGTACTTC.

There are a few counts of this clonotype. CDR3 residues: CAMTGTPSGGYTF. For the CDR3, the DNA is TGTGCCATGACCGGGACCCCATCTGGTGGCTACACCTTC. The rearrangement uses TRBV7-2 and TRBJ1-2, with a possible D match to TRBD1 (5 bases). Deletions cut 10 bases from V and 7 bases from J, with 19 bases between. The CDR3 sequence is 13 residues long. Germline CDR1 is SGHTA and CDR2 is FQGNSA.

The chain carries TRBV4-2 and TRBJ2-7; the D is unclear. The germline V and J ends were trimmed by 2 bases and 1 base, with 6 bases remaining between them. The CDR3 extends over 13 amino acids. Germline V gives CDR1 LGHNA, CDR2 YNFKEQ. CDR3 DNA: TGTGCCAGCAGCCAACAACTATCCTACGAGCAGTACTTC. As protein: CASSQQLSYEQYF.

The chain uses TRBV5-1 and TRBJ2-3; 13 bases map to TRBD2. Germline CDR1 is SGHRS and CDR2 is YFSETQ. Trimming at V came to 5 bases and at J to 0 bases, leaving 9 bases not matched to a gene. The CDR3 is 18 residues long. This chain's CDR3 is CASRDGTSGTTSTDTQYF. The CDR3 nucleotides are TGCGCCAGCAGAGACGGGACTAGCGGGACTACTAGCACAGATACGCAGTATTTT. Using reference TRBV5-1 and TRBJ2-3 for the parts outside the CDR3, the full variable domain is KAGVTQTPRYLIKTRGQQVTLSCSPISGHRSVSWYQQTPGQGLQFLFEYFSETQRNKGNFPGRFSGRQFSNSRSEMNVSTLELGDSALYLCASRDGTSGTTSTDTQYFGPGTRLTVL.

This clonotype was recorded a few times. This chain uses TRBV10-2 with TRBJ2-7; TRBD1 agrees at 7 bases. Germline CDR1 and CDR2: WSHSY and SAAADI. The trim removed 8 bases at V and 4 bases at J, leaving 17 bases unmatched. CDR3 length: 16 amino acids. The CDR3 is CASEDGTAFNFYEQYF. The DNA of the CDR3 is TGCGCCAGCGAGGACGGGACAGCTTTCAACTTTTACGAGCAGTACTTC.

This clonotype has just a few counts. CDR3 in DNA: TGCGCCAGCAGCATGGCAACCGGGACGTCCTCCGAAGCTTTCTTT. This sequence encodes CASSMATGTSSEAFF. V and J are TRBV5-1 and TRBJ1-1; possibly TRBD1 for D (5 bases). Trimming cost V 4 bases and J 8 bases, with 21 bases left between them. Germline CDR1 reads SGHRS; CDR2 reads YFSETQ. The CDR3 covers 15 residues.

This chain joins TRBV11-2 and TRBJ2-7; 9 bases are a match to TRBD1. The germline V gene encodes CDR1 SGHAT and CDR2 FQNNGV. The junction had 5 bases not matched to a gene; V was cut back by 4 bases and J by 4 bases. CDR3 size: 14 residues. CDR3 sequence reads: CASSYRDREYEQYF. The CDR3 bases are TGTGCCAGCAGCTACCGGGACAGGGAATACGAGCAGTACTTC.

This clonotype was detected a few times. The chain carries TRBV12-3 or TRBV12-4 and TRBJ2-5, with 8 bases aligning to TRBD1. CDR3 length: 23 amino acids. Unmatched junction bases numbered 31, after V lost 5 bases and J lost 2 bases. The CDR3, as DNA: TGTGCCAGCAGTATAAGACAGGGGTTAGGTTCGGCCCCCTCGACACGGAGACAAGAGACCCAGTACTTC. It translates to CASSIRQGLGSAPSTRRQETQYF.

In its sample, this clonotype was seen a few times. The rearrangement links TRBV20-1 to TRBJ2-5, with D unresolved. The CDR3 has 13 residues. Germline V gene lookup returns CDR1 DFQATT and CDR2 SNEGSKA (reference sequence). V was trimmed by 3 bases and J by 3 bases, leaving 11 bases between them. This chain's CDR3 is CSASAGSKETQYF. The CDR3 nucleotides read TGCAGTGCTAGCGCAGGCTCTAAAGAGACCCAGTACTTC.

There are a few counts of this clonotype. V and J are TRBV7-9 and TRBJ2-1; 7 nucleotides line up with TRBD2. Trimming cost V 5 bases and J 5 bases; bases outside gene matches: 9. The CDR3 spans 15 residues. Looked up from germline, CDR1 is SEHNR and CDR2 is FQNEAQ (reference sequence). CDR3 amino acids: CASSQGGRGDNEQFF. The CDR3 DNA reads TGTGCCAGCAGCCAGGGTGGGAGGGGAGACAATGAGCAGTTCTTC.

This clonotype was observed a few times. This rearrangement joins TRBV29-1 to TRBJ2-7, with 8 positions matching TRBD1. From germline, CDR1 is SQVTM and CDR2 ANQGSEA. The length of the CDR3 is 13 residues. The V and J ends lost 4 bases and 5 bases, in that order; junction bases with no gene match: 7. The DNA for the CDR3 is TGCAGCGTTGTAATCCCAGGGGGCCACGAGCAGTACTTC. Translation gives CSVVIPGGHEQYF.